The T cell receptor beta chain described here comes from a study of T cell clonality in common variable immunodeficiency. The protocol was immunoSEQ multiplex PCR, while the TCRdb copy is restricted to in-frame clones and leaves out a portion. The sample contains around 55,000 clones, none of them singletons. The sample holds a few counts of this clone. The read is 3 residues too short to cover the CDR3 end, so that end is filled in from the germline J gene. Per germline, CDR1 SNHLY and CDR2 FYNNEI. This CDR3 comprises 13 residues. Trimming took 3 bases from V and 5 from J, leaving 10 bases between them.

The sample comprised peripheral blood mononuclear cells. This chain connects TRBV2 to TRBJ2-5, with D perhaps matching TRBD1 (5 bases). This clonotype was obtained from a person between 18 and 75 years old in good health. Partial CDR3 DNA: TGTGCCAGCAGTGATTTACAGGCCGAGACC. This translates into CASSDLQAET. The whole CDR3 sequence reads CASSDLQAETQYF.